A single sample is the source of the 22 T cell receptor beta chains below, sequenced in a study of T cell responses to AZD1222 COVID-19 vaccine. Using immunoSEQ multiplex PCR, the repertoire was profiled, and TCRdb retains in-frame clones only, with some absent. This table holds over 120,000 clones, more than 80% found once. The source material was peripheral blood, sampled on day 0 of AZD1222 vaccination. The source is an adult in good health.

The chain links TRBV4-1 to TRBJ1-1; D unresolved. This CDR3 contains 15 residues. Germline-derived CDR1 and CDR2 are MGHRA and YSYEKL. V lost 0 bases and J 1 base, leaving 9 bases between the germline ends. This chain's CDR3 is CASSQDNTANTEAFF. As DNA, the CDR3 is TGCGCCAGCAGCCAAGATAATACGGCGAACACTGAAGCTTTCTTT.

The chain is built from TRBV27 and TRBJ2-1, with D possibly TRBD1 on 6 matching bases. CDR1 and CDR2 from the germline V gene are MNHEY and SMNVEV (reference sequence). V shed 8 bases and J shed 5 bases, with 19 bases lying between them. The CDR3 consists of 15 residues. As DNA, the CDR3 is TGTGCCAGCTCACAGGGATTCCTTCCCAACAATGAGCAGTTCTTC. Amino acid sequence: CASSQGFLPNNEQFF.

V is TRBV19 and J is TRBJ1-1, with 11 bases fitting TRBD1. V dropped 3 bases and J dropped 0; count of bases not matched to a gene: 9. Germline V CDR1 and CDR2: LNHDA, SQIVND (reference sequence). The CDR3 runs 18 residues. CDR3 bases: TGTGCCAGTAGTATCCTTTTCCGGGACAGGGGGTTGAACACTGAAGCTTTCTTT. Amino acid sequence: CASSILFRDRGLNTEAFF.

The chain recombines TRBV20-1 with TRBJ1-5, with D possibly TRBD1 on 6 matching bases. Per the germline V gene, CDR1 is DFQATT and CDR2 is SNEGSKA (reference sequence). Between the trimmed V and J ends, which lost 5 bases and 0 bases, there was a span of 20 bases. The CDR3 has 17 amino acids. The CDR3 DNA sequence: TGCAGTGCTGGTGCTGAGGGGGGCGGGTATAGCAATCAGCCCCAGCATTTT. Residues: CSAGAEGGGYSNQPQHF.

V usage is TRBV7-3 and J usage is TRBJ2-2, with TRBD2 matching 7 bases. This CDR3 has 16 amino acids. The V gene end was trimmed by 4 bases and the J gene end by 3 bases; junction bases not matched to a gene: 8. Germline V gives CDR1 SGHTA, CDR2 FQGTGA. The CDR3 coding sequence is TGTGCCAGCAGCTCTTCTACTAGCGCCGACACCGGGGAGCTGTTTTTT. This codes for CASSSSTSADTGELFF.

The CDR3 region has the DNA TGTGCCAGCAGCTTTCGGGAGACCGGGACAGGGCTGTACGAGCAGTACTTC. Protein product: CASSFRETGTGLYEQYF. The chain recombines TRBV5-6 with TRBJ2-7; 9 nucleotides agree with TRBD1. The V gene end was trimmed by 2 bases and the J gene end by 4 bases; junction bases not matched to a gene: 13. CDR1 is SGHDT and CDR2 is YYEEEE in the germline V gene. This CDR3 contains 17 residues.

The V gene is TRBV4-2, the J gene TRBJ2-6; D assignment may be TRBD1 or TRBD2 (5 bases each). This CDR3 is 15 amino acids long. Trimming left V 4 bases short and J 4 bases short, with 11 bases between. Germline CDR1 reads LGHNA; CDR2 reads YNFKEQ. CDR3 in DNA: TGTGCCAGCAGCCGATCAGGGACCGGGGCCAACGTCCTGACTTTC. Translating gives CASSRSGTGANVLTF.

The chain couples TRBV11-3 to TRBJ2-1, with 9 positions matching TRBD2. V was clipped by 5 bases and J by 6 bases; unmatched bases: 17. The CDR3 totals 18 residues. CDR1 SGHNT and CDR2 YENEEA come from the germline V gene. The CDR3 coding sequence is TGTGCCAGCAGCAAAGGGGGAGGTAGCGGGAGCGCCAGCAATGAGCAGTTCTTC. It yields the protein CASSKGGGSGSASNEQFF.

This rearrangement joins TRBV18 to TRBJ2-7; 12 positions agree with TRBD2. This CDR3 is built from 15 residues. Germline CDR1 KGHSH, CDR2 LQKENI. V gave up 3 bases and J gave up 6 bases; unmatched junction bases: 6. In DNA form, the CDR3 reads TGTGCCAGCTCACCTCCTAGCGGGGGGGCCGGCGAGCAGTACTTC. This sequence encodes CASSPPSGGAGEQYF.

V is TRBV3-1 (or the pseudogene TRBV3-2) and J is TRBJ1-2; no clear D gene. CDR1 is LGHDT, CDR2 YNNKEL, per germline (reference sequence). V was trimmed by 1 base and J by 0 bases, leaving 9 bases between them. CDR3 length equals 15 residues. The CDR3 DNA reads TGTGCCAGCAGCCAAGTCTTAGACGCTAACTATGGCTACACCTTC. This gives the protein CASSQVLDANYGYTF.

J is TRBJ2-6 and V is TRBV9; the D is unclear. This CDR3 is 13 amino acids long. V lost 4 bases and J 4 bases, leaving 6 bases between the germline ends. Germline CDR1 reads SGDLS; CDR2 reads YYNGEE. In DNA, the CDR3 is TGTGCCAGCAGCACCGGGGGGGCCAACGTCCTGACTTTC. This gives the protein CASSTGGANVLTF.

This rearrangement joins TRBV23-1 to TRBJ1-4; 8 bases agree with TRBD1. TRBV23-1 is filed as an ORF, its function uncertain. The V segment lost 11 bases and the J segment 8 bases; nucleotides outside the gene matches: 10. The CDR3 length is 13 residues. As DNA, the CDR3 is TGCGCCGGTGAAGAGACAGGGGAAGAAAAACTGTTTTTT. Its protein product is CAGEETGEEKLFF.

The CDR3, as DNA: TGTGCCAGCAGCTACCCCTTCAACTACGAGCAGTACTTC. This gives the protein CASSYPFNYEQYF. The gene calls are TRBV5-4 and TRBJ2-7; D remains unclear. This CDR3 has 13 amino acids. V lost 3 bases and J 3 bases, leaving 10 bases between the germline ends. In germline, CDR1 is SGHNT, CDR2 YYREEE (reference sequence).

The V gene is TRBV27, the J gene TRBJ2-7; 13 bases map to TRBD2. CDR3 length: 15 residues. Germline V gives CDR1 MNHEY, CDR2 SMNVEV (reference sequence). With V trimmed by 6 bases and J by 3 bases, 5 bases remained unmatched. DNA for the CDR3: TGTGCCAGCAGCACCGGACTAGCGGGAGTCTACGAGCAGTACTTC. This gives the protein CASSTGLAGVYEQYF.

The rearrangement joins TRBV28 to TRBJ2-1, with 15 bases aligning to TRBD2. Germline V gene sequence: CDR1 MDHEN, CDR2 SYDVKM. The trim removed 9 bases at V and 9 bases at J, leaving 15 bases unmatched. The CDR3 loop spans 17 amino acids. CDR3 bases: TGTGCCAGTCTTGAGGGGGGACTAGCGGGAGGAGGGGTTGAGCAGTTCTTC. Translated: CASLEGGLAGGGVEQFF.

The CDR3 coding sequence is TGTGCCAGCAGCTCCCACAGGGTGGCCTATGGCTACACCTTC. It encodes CASSSHRVAYGYTF. The chain employs TRBV11-2 and TRBJ1-2; D may be TRBD1 (6 bases). The CDR3 extends over 14 amino acids. The germline V gene encodes CDR1 SGHAT and CDR2 FQNNGV. Trimming stripped 4 bases from V and 4 bases from J, with 13 bases between.

V gene TRBV30 combines with J gene TRBJ2-2; TRBD2 is a possible D gene (5 bases). This CDR3 spans 14 amino acids. CDR1 and CDR2 from the germline V gene are GTSNPN and SVGIG (reference sequence). V lost 3 bases to trimming and J lost 3 bases, with 11 bases between them. CDR3 DNA: TGTGCCTGGAGGGGCCGCGGGTACACCGGGGAGCTGTTTTTT. Its translation: CAWRGRGYTGELFF.

The rearrangement joins TRBV7-3 to TRBJ2-1; 7 bases map to TRBD2. Trimming at V came to 4 bases and at J to 2 bases, leaving 11 bases not matched to a gene. This CDR3 spans 17 amino acids. Germline loops: CDR1 SGHTA, CDR2 FQGTGA. As DNA, the CDR3 is TGTGCCAGCAGCTCCTTAAGCCCCGGGAGGACCTACAATGAGCAGTTCTTC. Amino acid sequence: CASSSLSPGRTYNEQFF.

The chain uses TRBV12-3 or TRBV12-4 and TRBJ2-7, with 12 nucleotides matching TRBD2. CDR3 length equals 13 residues. V shed 7 bases and J 9 bases; nucleotides not matched to a gene: 7. CDR3 DNA: TGTGCCAGCAACCCAGGACTAGCGGGAACGCAGTACTTC. Translated, it gives CASNPGLAGTQYF.

This clone was seen only once. The chain couples TRBV6-6 to TRBJ1-5, with D unclear. The CDR3 covers 11 residues. CDR1 is MNHNY and CDR2 is SVGAGI in the germline V gene (reference sequence). V was cut by 6 bases and J by 3 bases, with 3 bases left in between. CDR3: CASSSNQPQHF. Written as DNA, the CDR3 is TGTGCCAGCAGCTCCAATCAGCCCCAGCATTTT.

V and J are TRBV13 and TRBJ2-7; TRBD1 might be the D (6 bases). From germline, CDR1 is PRHDT and CDR2 FYEKMQ (reference sequence). This CDR3 comprises 12 residues. The V gene lost 5 bases and the J gene lost 4 bases, with 9 bases spanning the gap. The DNA of the CDR3 is TGTGCCAGCAGCCATGGACAGTACGAGCAGTACTTC. As protein: CASSHGQYEQYF.

This clone has just one count. V is TRBV5-1 and J is TRBJ1-1; no definite D call. Between the trimmed V and J ends, which lost 3 bases and 1 base, there was a span of 10 bases. The germline gives CDR1 SGHRS, CDR2 YFSETQ. The CDR3 has 14 residues. The chain's CDR3 is CASSSQVGNTEAFF. The CDR3 DNA reads as TGCGCCAGCAGCTCCCAAGTTGGGAACACTGAAGCTTTCTTT.